A single T cell receptor beta chain is shown here with its context. Antigen specificity is unknown. cDNA serving as the sequencing template came from extracted, reverse transcribed RNA. This table comes from immunoSEQ multiplex PCR, and its TCRdb copy is limited to in-frame clones, with some not included. Of over 150,000 clones listed, about three fifths are singletons. This sample's treatment: oral pan-JAK inhibitor, 5-10 mg twice daily. Peripheral blood samples and lesional scalp punch biopsies were obtained from alopecia areata patients. This entry is derived from a study of CD8+ T cells in alopecia areata. General study results and limits: TCR sharing was clearer in mice than between patients, perhaps partly owing to patient HLA diversity.

The germline CDR1 and CDR2 sequences are SEHNR and FQNEAQ (reference sequence). Trimming stripped 1 base from V and 3 bases from J, with 6 bases between. This CDR3 is built from 13 residues. The starting material was CD8+ T cells sorted from blood, obtained at week 24, from a patient treated with tofacitinib. The rearrangement uses TRBV7-9 and TRBJ1-2, with no clear D. The TCR sequence derives from a human donor with alopecia areata. CDR3 loop: CASSLGDYYGYTF. The DNA for the CDR3 is TGTGCCAGCAGCTTAGGAGATTACTATGGCTACACCTTC.